Reported below is one T cell receptor beta chain. The data originate from a study of patients and donors after allogeneic stem cell transplantation. TCRdb analysed the RT-PCR reads with MiXCR anew, one entry per CDR3 protein. The sample holds about 960,000 distinct CDR3 sequences, approximately 19% seen once. This CDR3 contains 11 residues. CDR1 and CDR2 (germline): DFQATT, SNEGSKA (reference sequence). V was trimmed by 5 bases and J by 9 bases, leaving 14 bases between them. The receptor was derived from a human donor who was either an allogeneic HSCT recipient or a stem cell or donor lymphocyte infusion donor (not recorded which). It is not recorded whose cells these are; they may come from a transplant donor. This chain links TRBV20-1 with TRBJ2-7; no clear D. Sequencing was performed on blood, either unsorted or a sorted T cell fraction (not recorded which). For the CDR3, the DNA is TGCAGTGCTGGATTCTTAGCCGGGCAGTACTTC. It yields the protein CSAGFLAGQYF.